This TCR beta chain derives from a study of identical twins. Study-wide findings and caveats: Where out-of-frame alpha sequences were twin-shared, they showed excess low generation probability. A partial confounding effect on zero-insertion analyses could come from invariant MAIT and iNKT cells. Cross-sectional statistics underpinned the conclusions; the same donors were not followed.

Germline V lookup: CDR1 MNHEY, CDR2 SVGEGT. CDR3 length: 13 amino acids. Deletions cut 4 bases from V and 3 bases from J, with 10 bases between. This clonotype was detected a few times. Antigen specificity is unknown. From the 5' RACE reads, TCRdb called clonotypes with MiXCR, one entry per CDR3 protein. The table records 1.5 million to 2 million distinct CDR3 sequences, around 33% of them present only once. The J gene is TRBJ2-7, the V gene TRBV6-2 or TRBV6-3; D may be TRBD1 or TRBD2 (5 bases each). The TCR comes from a newborn girl in good health. Source material: cord blood. The DNA for the CDR3 is TGTGCCAGCAGTTCTCAGGGAGTCTACGAGCAGTACTTC. Encoded protein: CASSSQGVYEQYF.